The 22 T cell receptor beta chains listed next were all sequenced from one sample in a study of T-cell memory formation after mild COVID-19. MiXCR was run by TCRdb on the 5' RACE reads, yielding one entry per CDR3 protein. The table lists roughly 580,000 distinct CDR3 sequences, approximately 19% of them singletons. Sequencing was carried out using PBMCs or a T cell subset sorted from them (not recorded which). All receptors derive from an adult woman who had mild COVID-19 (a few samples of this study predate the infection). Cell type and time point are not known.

The CDR3 region has the DNA TGTGCCAGCAGTTTGGGTTGGGGCAGGGAAGCCTACGAGCAGTACTTC. As protein: CASSLGWGREAYEQYF. The chain links TRBV12-3 or TRBV12-4 to TRBJ2-7; D possibly corresponds to TRBD1 (5 bases). The CDR3 length is 16 residues. The V end was cut by 3 bases, the J end by 2 bases, with 17 bases between.

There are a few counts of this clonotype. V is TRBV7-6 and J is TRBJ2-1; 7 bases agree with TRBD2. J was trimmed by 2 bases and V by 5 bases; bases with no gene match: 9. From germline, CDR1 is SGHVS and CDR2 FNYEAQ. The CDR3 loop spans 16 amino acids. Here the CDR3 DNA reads TGTGCCAGCAGCCGGGGATCAGCGGGGACCTACAATGAGCAGTTCTTC. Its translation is CASSRGSAGTYNEQFF.

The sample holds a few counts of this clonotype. Written as DNA, the CDR3 is TGTGCCAGCAGCTTAGCCGAGGGTGCTGGAAACACCATATATTTT. Residues: CASSLAEGAGNTIYF. The rearrangement links TRBV7-9 to TRBJ1-3; no firm D call. Germline lookup yields CDR1 SEHNR and CDR2 FQNEAQ (reference sequence). Trimming cost V 0 bases and J 2 bases, with 8 bases left between them. The CDR3 totals 15 residues. Full variable domain (outside the CDR3, taken from reference TRBV7-9 and TRBJ1-3): DTGVSQNPRHKITKRGQNVTFRCDPISEHNRLYWYRQTLGQGPEFLTYFQNEAQLEKSRLLSDRFSAERPKGSFSTLEIQRTEQGDSAMYLCASSLAEGAGNTIYFGEGSWLTVV.

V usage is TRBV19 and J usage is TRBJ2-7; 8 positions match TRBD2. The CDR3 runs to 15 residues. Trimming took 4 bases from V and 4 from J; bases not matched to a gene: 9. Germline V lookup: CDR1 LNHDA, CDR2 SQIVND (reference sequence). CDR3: CASSTQAGVRYEQYF. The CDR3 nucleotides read TGTGCCAGTAGTACTCAAGCGGGAGTGAGGTACGAGCAGTACTTC.

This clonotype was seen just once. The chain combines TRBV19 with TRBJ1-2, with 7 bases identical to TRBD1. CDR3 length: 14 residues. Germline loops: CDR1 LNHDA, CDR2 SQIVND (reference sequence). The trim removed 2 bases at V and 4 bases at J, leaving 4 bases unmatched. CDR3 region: CASSISQGLYGYTF. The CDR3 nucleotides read TGTGCCAGTAGTATATCACAGGGGCTCTATGGCTACACCTTC.

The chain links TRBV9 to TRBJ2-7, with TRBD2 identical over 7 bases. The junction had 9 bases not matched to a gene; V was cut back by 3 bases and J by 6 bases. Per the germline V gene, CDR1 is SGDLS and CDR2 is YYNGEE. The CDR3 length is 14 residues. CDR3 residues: CASSAILAIGEQYF. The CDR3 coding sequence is TGTGCCAGCAGCGCAATACTAGCGATCGGCGAGCAGTACTTC.

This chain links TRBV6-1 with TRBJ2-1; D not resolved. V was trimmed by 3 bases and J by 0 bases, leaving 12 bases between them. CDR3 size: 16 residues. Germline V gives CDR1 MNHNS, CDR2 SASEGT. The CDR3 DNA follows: TGTGCCAGCAGTGACATGGACGCGAGCTCCTACAATGAGCAGTTCTTC. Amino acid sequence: CASSDMDASSYNEQFF.

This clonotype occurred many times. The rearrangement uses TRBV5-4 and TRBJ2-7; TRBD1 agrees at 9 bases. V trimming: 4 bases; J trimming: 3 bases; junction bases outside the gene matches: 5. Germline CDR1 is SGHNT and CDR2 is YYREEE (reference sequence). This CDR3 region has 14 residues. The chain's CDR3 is CASSPGTGNYEQYF. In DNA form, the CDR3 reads TGTGCCAGCAGCCCCGGGACAGGGAACTACGAGCAGTACTTC.

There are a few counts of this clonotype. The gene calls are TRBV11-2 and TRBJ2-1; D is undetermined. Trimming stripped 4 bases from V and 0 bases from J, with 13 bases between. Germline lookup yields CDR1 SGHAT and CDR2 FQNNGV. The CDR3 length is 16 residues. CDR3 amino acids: CASSSLASRSYNEQFF. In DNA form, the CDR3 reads TGTGCCAGCAGCTCGTTAGCCTCTCGCTCCTACAATGAGCAGTTCTTC.

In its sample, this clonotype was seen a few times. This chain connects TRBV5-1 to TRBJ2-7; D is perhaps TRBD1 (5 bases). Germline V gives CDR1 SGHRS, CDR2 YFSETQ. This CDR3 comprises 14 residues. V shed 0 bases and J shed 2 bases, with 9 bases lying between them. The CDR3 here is CASSLDAGTYEQYF. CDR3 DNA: TGCGCCAGCAGCTTGGACGCAGGGACCTACGAGCAGTACTTC.

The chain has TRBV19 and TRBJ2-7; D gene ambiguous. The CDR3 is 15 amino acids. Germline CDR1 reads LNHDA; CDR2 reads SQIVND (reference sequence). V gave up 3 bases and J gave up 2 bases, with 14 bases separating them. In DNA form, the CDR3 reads TGTGCCAGTAGTATCGTCCTGACGGGCACCTACGAGCAGTACTTC. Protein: CASSIVLTGTYEQYF.

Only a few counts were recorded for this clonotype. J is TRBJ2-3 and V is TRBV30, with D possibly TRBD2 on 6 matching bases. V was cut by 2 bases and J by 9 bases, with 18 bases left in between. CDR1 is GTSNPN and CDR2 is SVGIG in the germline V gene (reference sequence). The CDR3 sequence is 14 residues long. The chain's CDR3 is CAWSKGLPPATQYF. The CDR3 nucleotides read TGTGCCTGGAGTAAGGGACTCCCCCCGGCCACGCAGTATTTT.

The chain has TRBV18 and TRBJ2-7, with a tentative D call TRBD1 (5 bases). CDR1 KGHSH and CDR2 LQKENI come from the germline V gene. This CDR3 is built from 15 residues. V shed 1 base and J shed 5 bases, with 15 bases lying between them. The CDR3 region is CASSPLTDRLDEQYF. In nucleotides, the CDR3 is TGTGCCAGCTCACCACTTACCGACAGACTGGACGAGCAGTACTTC.

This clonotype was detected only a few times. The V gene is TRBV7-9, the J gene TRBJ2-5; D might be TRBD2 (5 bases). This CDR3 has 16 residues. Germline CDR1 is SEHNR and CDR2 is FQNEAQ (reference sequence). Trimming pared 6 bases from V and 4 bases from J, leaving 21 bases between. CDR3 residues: CASRADGPGLRETQYF. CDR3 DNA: TGTGCCAGCAGAGCAGATGGACCCGGACTCCGAGAGACCCAGTACTTC.

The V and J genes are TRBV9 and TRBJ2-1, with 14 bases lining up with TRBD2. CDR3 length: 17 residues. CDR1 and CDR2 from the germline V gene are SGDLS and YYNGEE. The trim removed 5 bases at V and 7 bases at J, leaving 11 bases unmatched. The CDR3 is CASSLARLAGGINEQFF. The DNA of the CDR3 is TGTGCCAGCAGTCTAGCTCGACTAGCGGGAGGGATAAATGAGCAGTTCTTC.

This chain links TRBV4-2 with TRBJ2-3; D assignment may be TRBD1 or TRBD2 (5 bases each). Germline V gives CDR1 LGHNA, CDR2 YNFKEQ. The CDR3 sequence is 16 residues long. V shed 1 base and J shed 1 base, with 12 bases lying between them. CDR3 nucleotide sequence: TGTGCCAGCAGCCAAGTCGGGACGATGGGCACAGATACGCAGTATTTT. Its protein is CASSQVGTMGTDTQYF.

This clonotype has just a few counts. The DNA for the CDR3 is TGTGCCAGCAGCATGGACAGGGGGCGGGAGACCCAGTACTTC. Translating gives CASSMDRGRETQYF. The chain is built from TRBV7-2 and TRBJ2-5; 11 bases map to TRBD1. V lost 5 bases to trimming and J lost 5 bases; unmatched junction nucleotides: 4. CDR3 size: 14 residues. Germline-derived CDR1 and CDR2 are SGHTA and FQGNSA.

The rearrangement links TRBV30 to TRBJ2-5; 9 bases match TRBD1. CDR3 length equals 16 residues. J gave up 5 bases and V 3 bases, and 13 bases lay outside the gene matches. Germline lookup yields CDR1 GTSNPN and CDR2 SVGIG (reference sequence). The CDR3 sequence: CAWRWYESDRGETQYF. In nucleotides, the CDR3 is TGTGCCTGGAGATGGTATGAAAGTGACAGGGGGGAGACCCAGTACTTC.

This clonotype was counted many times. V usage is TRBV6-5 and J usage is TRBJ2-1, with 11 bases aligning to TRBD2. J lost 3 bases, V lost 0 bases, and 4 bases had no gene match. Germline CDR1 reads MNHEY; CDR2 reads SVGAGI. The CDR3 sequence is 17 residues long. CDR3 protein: CASSYSSGGASYNEQFF. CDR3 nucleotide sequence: TGTGCCAGCAGTTACTCTAGCGGGGGGGCAAGCTACAATGAGCAGTTCTTC.

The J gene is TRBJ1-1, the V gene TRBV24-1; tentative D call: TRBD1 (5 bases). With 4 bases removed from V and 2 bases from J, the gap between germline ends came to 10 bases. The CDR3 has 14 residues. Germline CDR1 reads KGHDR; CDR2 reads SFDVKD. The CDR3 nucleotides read TGTGCCACCAGTGAGGGGACGGATAACACTGAAGCTTTCTTT. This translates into CATSEGTDNTEAFF.

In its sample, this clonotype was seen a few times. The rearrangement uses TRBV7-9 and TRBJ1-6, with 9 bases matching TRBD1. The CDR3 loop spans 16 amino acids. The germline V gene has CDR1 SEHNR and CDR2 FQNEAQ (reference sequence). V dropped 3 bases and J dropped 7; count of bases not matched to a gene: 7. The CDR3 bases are TGTGCCAGCAGCTTCTCGGGACAGGGTTGGAATTCACCCCTCCACTTT. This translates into CASSFSGQGWNSPLHF.

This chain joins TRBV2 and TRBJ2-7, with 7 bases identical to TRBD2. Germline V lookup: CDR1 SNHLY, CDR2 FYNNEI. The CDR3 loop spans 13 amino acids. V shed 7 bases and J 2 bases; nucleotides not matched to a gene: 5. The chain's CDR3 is CASNNGGAYEQYF. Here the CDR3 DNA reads TGTGCCAGCAACAATGGGGGGGCCTACGAGCAGTACTTC.